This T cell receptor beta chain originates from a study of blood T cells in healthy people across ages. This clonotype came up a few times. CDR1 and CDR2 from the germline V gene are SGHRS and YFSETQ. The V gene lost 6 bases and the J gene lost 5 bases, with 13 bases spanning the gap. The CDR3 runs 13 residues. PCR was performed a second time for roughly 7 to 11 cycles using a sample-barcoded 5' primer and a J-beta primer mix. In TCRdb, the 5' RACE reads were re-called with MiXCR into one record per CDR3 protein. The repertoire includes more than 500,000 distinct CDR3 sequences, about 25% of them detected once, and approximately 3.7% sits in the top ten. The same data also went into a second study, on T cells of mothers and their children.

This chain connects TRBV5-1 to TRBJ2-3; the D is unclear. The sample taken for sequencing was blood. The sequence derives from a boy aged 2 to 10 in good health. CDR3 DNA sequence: TGCGCCAGCACCCCCTTAGGCCTAGATACGCAGTATTTT. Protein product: CASTPLGLDTQYF.